These 22 T cell receptor beta chains were sequenced from one sample in a study of neurological immune-mediated disorders. TCRdb analysed the 5' RACE reads with MiXCR anew, one entry per CDR3 protein. The sample records around 61,000 distinct CDR3 sequences, more than 4.5% being singletons. The sequencing input was PBMCs. These receptors were obtained from a human donor with multiple sclerosis. The donor label of this sample is uncertain.

This clonotype occurred a few times. The gene calls are TRBV4-1 and TRBJ2-5; 9 bases are shared with TRBD1. Germline CDR1 reads MGHRA; CDR2 reads YSYEKL. The CDR3 spans 15 residues. J lost 5 bases, V lost 4 bases, and 8 bases had no gene match. The CDR3 protein is CASSRETGGQETQYF. CDR3 sequence (DNA): TGCGCCAGCAGCCGAGAGACAGGGGGTCAGGAGACCCAGTACTTC.

This clonotype has more than one count but fewer than ten. The chain recombines TRBV29-1 with TRBJ1-3, with D hard to call. CDR1 and CDR2 (germline): SQVTM, ANQGSEA. CDR3 length equals 14 residues. The V and J ends lost 0 bases and 0 bases respectively, with 6 bases between them. CDR3 loop: CSVEDYYSGNTIYF. CDR3 nucleotide sequence: TGCAGCGTTGAAGACTACTACTCTGGAAACACCATATATTTT.

This clonotype was detected many times. The V gene is TRBV10-3, the J gene TRBJ2-7, with D unresolved. Trimming cost V 2 bases and J 8 bases, with 13 bases left between them. The CDR3 is made up of 13 amino acids. CDR1 is ENHRY and CDR2 is SYGVKD in the germline V gene. Written as DNA, the CDR3 is TGTGCCATCAGTGAGGTTAAAGGATTAAAGCAGTACTTC. Translating gives CAISEVKGLKQYF.

This clonotype was detected ten times or more. The chain is built from TRBV5-1 and TRBJ1-2; 12 nucleotides line up with TRBD1. The junction had 2 bases not matched to a gene; V was cut back by 4 bases and J by 4 bases. The CDR3 sequence is 14 residues long. Looked up from germline, CDR1 is SGHRS and CDR2 is YFSETQ. The CDR3 nucleotides are TGCGCCAGCAGCGGGACAGGGGGCGGCTATGGCTACACCTTC. Protein: CASSGTGGGYGYTF.

This clonotype was detected ten times or more. This chain uses TRBV6-1 with TRBJ2-3; D is uncertain. The germline CDR1 and CDR2 sequences are MNHNS and SASEGT. CDR3 size: 15 residues. Trimming removed 1 base at V and 2 bases at J, with 10 bases between. CDR3 DNA sequence: TGTGCCAGCAGTGAAGGGTACTCCTACACAGATACGCAGTATTTT. Translated: CASSEGYSYTDTQYF.

This clonotype showed up many times. This chain joins TRBV7-6 and TRBJ2-2, with TRBD2 as a possible D gene (5 bases). The CDR3 consists of 16 residues. The V and J ends lost 1 base and 0 bases respectively, with 9 bases between them. Germline V gene data show CDR1 as SGHVS and CDR2 as FNYEAQ. As DNA, the CDR3 is TGTGCCAGCAGCTTAGTACGGGGAACGAACACCGGGGAGCTGTTTTTT. It encodes CASSLVRGTNTGELFF.

This clonotype was observed many times. As DNA, the CDR3 is TGCGCCAGCAGCTTGACCAGGGGGCCCTCAATTCAAGAGACCCAGTACTTC. Encoded protein: CASSLTRGPSIQETQYF. The V gene is TRBV5-1, the J gene TRBJ2-5; TRBD1 agrees at 8 bases. CDR1 is SGHRS and CDR2 is YFSETQ in the germline V gene. The CDR3 length is 17 residues. V shed 1 base and J 2 bases; nucleotides not matched to a gene: 10.

This clonotype was detected ten times or more. The V gene is TRBV7-2, the J gene TRBJ1-2, with D hard to call. Germline lookup yields CDR1 SGHTA and CDR2 FQGNSA. Trimming removed 1 base from V and 1 base from J, with 10 bases in between. CDR3 length equals 15 residues. The CDR3, as DNA: TGTGCCAGCAGCTTAGAGGGCCTCGGTAACTATGGCTACACCTTC. This codes for CASSLEGLGNYGYTF.

This clonotype was seen only a few times. The chain uses TRBV5-6 and TRBJ1-1; tentatively, D is TRBD1 (6 bases). The germline gives CDR1 SGHDT, CDR2 YYEEEE. Trimming took off 4 bases at V and 4 bases at J, with 20 bases between the two ends. The CDR3 has 16 residues. The DNA for the CDR3 is TGTGCCAGCAGCCAACAAGGGGGGGGCATCATCACTGAAGCTTTCTTT. Translation: CASSQQGGGIITEAFF.

In this sample, this clonotype turned up many times. The chain couples TRBV5-1 to TRBJ1-2; D not resolved. CDR1 is SGHRS, CDR2 YFSETQ, per germline. Trimming stripped 5 bases from V and 1 base from J, with 9 bases between. The CDR3 spans 13 residues. The DNA for the CDR3 is TGCGCCAGCAGAGAGGACGATAACTATGGCTACACCTTC. This encodes CASREDDNYGYTF.

This clonotype was observed at least ten times. This sequence joins TRBV9 and TRBJ2-7, with 8 bases identical to TRBD2. The CDR3 contains 16 residues. The germline CDR1 and CDR2 sequences are SGDLS and YYNGEE. The V gene end was trimmed by 0 bases and the J gene end by 6 bases; junction bases not matched to a gene: 11. The DNA of the CDR3 is TGTGCCAGCAGCGTAGGAGGTCGGGGGGGCTTATTCGAGCAGTACTTC. Translation gives CASSVGGRGGLFEQYF.

This clonotype was observed many times. The rearrangement joins TRBV6-5 to TRBJ2-3, with unresolved D. The V end was cut by 2 bases, the J end by 2 bases, with 8 bases between. Germline lookup yields CDR1 MNHEY and CDR2 SVGAGI. The CDR3 loop spans 14 amino acids. The DNA of the CDR3 is TGTGCCAGCAGTTACCACAGTACCACAGATACGCAGTATTTT. Its protein is CASSYHSTTDTQYF.

As for this clonotype: The junction and the germline gene differ at one end; a read error may be behind it. The chain employs TRBV6-5 and TRBJ1-4; D is perhaps TRBD1 (5 bases). The germline V gene has CDR1 MNHEY and CDR2 SVGAGI. The CDR3 contains 16 residues. CDR3 in amino acids: CASSPAWPGTIEKLFF. CDR3 nucleotides: TGTGCCAGCAGCCCGGCCTGGCCCGGGACTATTGAAAAACTGTTTTTT.

The chain employs TRBV7-9 and TRBJ1-6; D unresolved. The CDR3 length is 15 residues. Per the germline V gene, CDR1 is SEHNR and CDR2 is FQNEAQ (reference sequence). V lost 2 bases and J lost 10, with 15 bases in between. In nucleotides, the CDR3 is TGTGCCAGCAGCTTAAGGACGTGGCCGGGATCACCCCTCCACTTT. Translation: CASSLRTWPGSPLHF.

The chain combines TRBV4-1 with TRBJ2-7, with TRBD1 matching over 12 bases. V trimming: 5 bases; J trimming: 4 bases; junction bases outside the gene matches: 6. The CDR3 runs to 15 residues. Germline V gene data show CDR1 as MGHRA and CDR2 as YSYEKL. The CDR3 protein is CASSFGTGGVYEQYF. CDR3 nucleotide sequence: TGCGCCAGCAGCTTTGGGACAGGGGGCGTGTACGAGCAGTACTTC.

In its sample, this clonotype was seen many times. The V gene is TRBV10-3, the J gene TRBJ1-6, with D uncertain. Trimming pared 10 bases from V and 7 bases from J, leaving 14 bases between. Germline loops: CDR1 ENHRY, CDR2 SYGVKD. The CDR3 totals 13 residues. This chain's CDR3 is CATTPDLNSPLHF. The DNA of the CDR3 is TGTGCCACCACCCCAGATTTGAATTCACCCCTCCACTTT.

Many counts were recorded for this clonotype. The chain employs TRBV4-1 and TRBJ2-7; a possible D gene is TRBD1 (6 bases). Trimming cost V 4 bases and J 0 bases, with 10 bases left between them. This CDR3 region has 14 residues. CDR1 is MGHRA and CDR2 is YSYEKL in the germline V gene. The CDR3 here is CASSPQGTSYEQYF. The CDR3 DNA reads as TGCGCCAGCAGCCCCCAGGGGACCTCCTACGAGCAGTACTTC.

This clonotype was picked up many times. The CDR3 DNA reads as TGCAGTGCACCCACTGCGGACCCGTCCCCCGAAGATACGCAGTATTTT. It encodes CSAPTADPSPEDTQYF. The V call is TRBV20-1, the J call TRBJ2-3; D not resolved. Trimming cost V 6 bases and J 5 bases, with 24 bases left between them. The CDR3 sequence is 16 residues long. Looked up from germline, CDR1 is DFQATT and CDR2 is SNEGSKA (reference sequence).

This clonotype was seen repeatedly, ten times or more. V is TRBV24-1 and J is TRBJ1-5; D is possibly TRBD1 (5 bases). Germline values: CDR1 KGHDR, CDR2 SFDVKD. Trimming took off 9 bases at V and 4 bases at J, with 24 bases between the two ends. The CDR3 is 17 residues long. The CDR3 DNA reads as TGTGCCACCCCCGGCTACCCCCGGGGGGAGGGGAATCAGCCCCAGCATTTT. Protein product: CATPGYPRGEGNQPQHF.

This clonotype was observed many times. The chain couples TRBV19 to TRBJ1-2, with D possibly matching TRBD1 (5 bases). The CDR3 totals 13 residues. Per the germline V gene, CDR1 is LNHDA and CDR2 is SQIVND (reference sequence). With 11 bases removed from V and 3 bases from J, the gap between germline ends came to 16 bases. CDR3 sequence reads: CASTPGTDYGYTF. DNA of the CDR3: TGTGCCTCCACCCCCGGGACGGACTATGGCTACACCTTC.

There are many counts of this clonotype. V usage is TRBV9 and J usage is TRBJ2-1; D is unclear. Trimming stripped 6 bases from V and 11 bases from J, with 9 bases between. Germline V lookup: CDR1 SGDLS, CDR2 YYNGEE. The CDR3 runs 10 residues. The DNA of the CDR3 is TGTGCCAGCACCCTCTCCAAGCAGTTCTTC. Protein: CASTLSKQFF.

This clonotype was found many times. The chain employs TRBV20-1 and TRBJ1-5, with a possible D match to TRBD1 (5 bases). CDR3 length: 12 amino acids. V was pared by 4 bases and J by 5 bases, with 9 bases between. Germline V gives CDR1 DFQATT, CDR2 SNEGSKA (reference sequence). The CDR3 sequence is CSATTVDQPQHF. The CDR3 DNA reads TGCAGTGCTACGACAGTCGATCAGCCCCAGCATTTT.